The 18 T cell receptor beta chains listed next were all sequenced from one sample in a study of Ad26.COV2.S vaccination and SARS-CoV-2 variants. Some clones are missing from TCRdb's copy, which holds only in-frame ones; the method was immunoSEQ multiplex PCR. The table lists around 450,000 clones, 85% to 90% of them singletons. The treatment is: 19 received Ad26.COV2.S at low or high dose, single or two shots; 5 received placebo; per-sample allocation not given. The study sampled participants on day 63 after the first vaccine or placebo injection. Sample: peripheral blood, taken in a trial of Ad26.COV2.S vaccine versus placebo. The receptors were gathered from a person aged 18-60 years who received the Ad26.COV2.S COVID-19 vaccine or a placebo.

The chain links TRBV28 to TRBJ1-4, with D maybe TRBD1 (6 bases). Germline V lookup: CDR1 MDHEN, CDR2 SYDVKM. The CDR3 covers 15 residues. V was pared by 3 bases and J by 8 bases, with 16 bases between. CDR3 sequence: CASSFRGGGEEKLFF. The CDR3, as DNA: TGTGCCAGCAGTTTTAGAGGGGGTGGAGAGGAAAAACTGTTTTTT.

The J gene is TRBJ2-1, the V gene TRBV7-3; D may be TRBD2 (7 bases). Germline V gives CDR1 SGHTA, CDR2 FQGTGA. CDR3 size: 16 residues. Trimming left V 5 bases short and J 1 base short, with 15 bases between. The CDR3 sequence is CASSRWGGLSYNEQFF. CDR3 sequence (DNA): TGTGCCAGCAGCCGTTGGGGGGGCCTGTCCTACAATGAGCAGTTCTTC.

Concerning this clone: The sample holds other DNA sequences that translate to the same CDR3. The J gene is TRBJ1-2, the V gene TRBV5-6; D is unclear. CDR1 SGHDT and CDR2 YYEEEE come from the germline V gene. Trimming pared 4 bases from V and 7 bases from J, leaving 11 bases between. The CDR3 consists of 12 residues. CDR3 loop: CASSPTGGGYTF. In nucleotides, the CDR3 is TGTGCCAGCAGCCCCACCGGAGGTGGCTACACCTTC. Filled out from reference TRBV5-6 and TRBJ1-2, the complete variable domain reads DAGVTQSPTHLIKTRGQQVTLRCSPKSGHDTVSWYQQALGQGPQFIFQYYEEEERQRGNFPDRFSGHQFPNYSSELNVNALLLGDSALYLCASSPTGGGYTFGSGTRLTVV.

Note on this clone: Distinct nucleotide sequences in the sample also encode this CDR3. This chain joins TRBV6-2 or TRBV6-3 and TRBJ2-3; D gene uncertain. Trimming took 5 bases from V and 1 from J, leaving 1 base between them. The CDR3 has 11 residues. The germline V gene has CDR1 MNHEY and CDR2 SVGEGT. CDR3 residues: CASSRTDTQYF. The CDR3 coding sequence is TGTGCCAGCAGTCGCACAGATACGCAGTATTTT.

CDR3 loop: CASSQGVEPRGETQYF. Written as DNA, the CDR3 is TGCGCCAGCAGCCAGGGGGTCGAACCTCGGGGGGAGACCCAGTACTTC. This chain uses TRBV4-3 with TRBJ2-5; D may be TRBD2 (6 bases). The germline V and J ends were trimmed by 3 bases and 5 bases, with 19 bases remaining between them. The germline V gene has CDR1 LGHNA and CDR2 YSLEER. The CDR3 has 16 residues.

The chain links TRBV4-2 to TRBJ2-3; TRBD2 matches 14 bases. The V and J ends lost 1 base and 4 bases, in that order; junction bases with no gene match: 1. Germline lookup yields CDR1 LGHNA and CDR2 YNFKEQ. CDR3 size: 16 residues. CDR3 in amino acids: CASSQGLAGGPDTQYF. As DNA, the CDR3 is TGTGCCAGCAGCCAAGGACTAGCGGGGGGGCCAGATACGCAGTATTTT.

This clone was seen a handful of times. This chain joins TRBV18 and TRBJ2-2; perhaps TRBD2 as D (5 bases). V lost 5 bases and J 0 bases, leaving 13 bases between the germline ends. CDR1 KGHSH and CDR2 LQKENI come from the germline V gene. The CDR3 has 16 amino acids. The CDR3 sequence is CASSSQRTANTGELFF. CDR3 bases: TGTGCCAGCTCATCTCAGCGGACCGCGAACACCGGGGAGCTGTTTTTT.

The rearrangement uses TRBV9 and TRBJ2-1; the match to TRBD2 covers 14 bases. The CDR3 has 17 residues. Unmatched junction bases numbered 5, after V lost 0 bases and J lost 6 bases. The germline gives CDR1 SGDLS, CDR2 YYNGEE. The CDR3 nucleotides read TGTGCCAGCAGCGTAGTGACTAGCGGGGGGGCTGGCAATGAGCAGTTCTTC. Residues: CASSVVTSGGAGNEQFF.

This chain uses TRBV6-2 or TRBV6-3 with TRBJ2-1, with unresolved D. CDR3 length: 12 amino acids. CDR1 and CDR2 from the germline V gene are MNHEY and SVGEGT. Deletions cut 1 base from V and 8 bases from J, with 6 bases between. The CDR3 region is CASSYWGYEQFF. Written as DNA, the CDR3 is TGTGCCAGCAGTTACTGGGGTTATGAGCAGTTCTTC.

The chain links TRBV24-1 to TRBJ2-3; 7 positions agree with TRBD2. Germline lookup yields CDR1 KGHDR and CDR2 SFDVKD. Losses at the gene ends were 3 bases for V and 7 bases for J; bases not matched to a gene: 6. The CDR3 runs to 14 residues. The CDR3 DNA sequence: TGTGCCACCAGTGATGGGGGGGGAAAAAATACGCAGTATTTT. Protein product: CATSDGGGKNTQYF.

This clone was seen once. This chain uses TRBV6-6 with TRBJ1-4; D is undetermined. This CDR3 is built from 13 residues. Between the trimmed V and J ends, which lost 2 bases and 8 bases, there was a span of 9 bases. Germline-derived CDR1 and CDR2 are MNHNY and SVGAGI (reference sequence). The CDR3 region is CASSYVGEEKLFF. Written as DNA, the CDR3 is TGTGCCAGCAGTTACGTGGGAGAAGAAAAACTGTTTTTT.

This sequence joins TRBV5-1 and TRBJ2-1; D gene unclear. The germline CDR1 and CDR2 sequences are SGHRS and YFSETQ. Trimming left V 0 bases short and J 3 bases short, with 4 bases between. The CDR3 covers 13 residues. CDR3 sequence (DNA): TGCGCCAGCAGCTTGGAGCTCTACAATGAGCAGTTCTTC. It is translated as CASSLELYNEQFF.

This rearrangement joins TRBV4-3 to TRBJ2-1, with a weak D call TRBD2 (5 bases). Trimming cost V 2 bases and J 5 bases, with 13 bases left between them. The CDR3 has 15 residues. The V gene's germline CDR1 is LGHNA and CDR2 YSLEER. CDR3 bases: TGCGCCAGCAGCCAATTAATCGGGGTAGACAATGAGCAGTTCTTC. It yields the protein CASSQLIGVDNEQFF.

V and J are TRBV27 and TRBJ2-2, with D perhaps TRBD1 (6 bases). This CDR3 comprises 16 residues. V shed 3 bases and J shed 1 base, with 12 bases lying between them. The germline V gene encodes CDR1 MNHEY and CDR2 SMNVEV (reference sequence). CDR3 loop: CASSFLDRQNTGELFF. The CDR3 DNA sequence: TGTGCCAGCAGTTTTCTGGACAGACAGAACACCGGGGAGCTGTTTTTT.

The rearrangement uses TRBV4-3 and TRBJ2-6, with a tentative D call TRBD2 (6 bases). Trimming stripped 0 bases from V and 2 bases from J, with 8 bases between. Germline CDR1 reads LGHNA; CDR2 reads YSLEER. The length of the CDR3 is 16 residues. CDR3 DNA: TGCGCCAGCAGCCAAGAAGGAGGGCCTGGGGCCAACGTCCTGACTTTC. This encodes CASSQEGGPGANVLTF.

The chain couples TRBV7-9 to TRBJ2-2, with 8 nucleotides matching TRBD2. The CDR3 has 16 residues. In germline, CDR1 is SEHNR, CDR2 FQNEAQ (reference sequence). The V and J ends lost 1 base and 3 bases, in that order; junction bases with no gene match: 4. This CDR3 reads CASSLGAGGHTGELFF. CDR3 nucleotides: TGTGCCAGCAGCTTAGGTGCGGGGGGCCACACCGGGGAGCTGTTTTTT. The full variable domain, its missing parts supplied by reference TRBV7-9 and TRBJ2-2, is DTGVSQNPRHKITKRGQNVTFRCDPISEHNRLYWYRQTLGQGPEFLTYFQNEAQLEKSRLLSDRFSAERPKGSFSTLEIQRTEQGDSAMYLCASSLGAGGHTGELFFGEGSRLTVL.

The CDR3 bases are TGTGCCAGCTCCCCAACGGCGGGAACGAACGAGCAGTACTTC. Its protein product is CASSPTAGTNEQYF. The chain combines TRBV18 with TRBJ2-7, with D tentatively TRBD2 (6 bases). V shed 6 bases and J shed 5 bases, with 17 bases lying between them. Germline CDR1 reads KGHSH; CDR2 reads LQKENI. The CDR3 sequence is 14 residues long.

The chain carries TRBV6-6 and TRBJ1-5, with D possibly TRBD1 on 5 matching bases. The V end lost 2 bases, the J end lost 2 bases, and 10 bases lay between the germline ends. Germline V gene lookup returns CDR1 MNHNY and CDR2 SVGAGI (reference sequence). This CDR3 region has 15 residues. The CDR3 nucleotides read TGTGCCAGCAGTTACGGGACCCTGGGCAATCAGCCCCAGCATTTT. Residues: CASSYGTLGNQPQHF.